This T cell receptor (beta chain) comes out of a study of blood T cells in healthy people across ages. Trimming removed 3 bases from V and 3 bases from J, with 18 bases in between. The germline CDR1 and CDR2 sequences are SGHDT and YYEEEE. The CDR3 is made up of 16 amino acids. Study-level results: Across the age range, TCR beta diversity per million T cells fell in a roughly linear way.

A remark on this clonotype: Its antigen is as yet unknown.

A sample-barcoded 5' primer and a J-beta primer mix were used in a second PCR of roughly 7 to 12 cycles. TCRdb re-analysed the 5' RACE reads in MiXCR, keeping a single row per CDR3 protein. The sample contains over 1,500,000 distinct CDR3 sequences, just under 50% of which appear only once. Sample: blood. The V gene is TRBV5-6, the J gene TRBJ2-5; TRBD2 is a possible D gene (6 bases). This clonotype was obtained from a middle-aged woman in good health. The DNA of the CDR3 is TGTGCCAGCAGCTCTCCTGTCTATCGCGGGGAAGAGACCCAGTACTTC. Protein product: CASSSPVYRGEETQYF.